This T cell receptor (beta chain) was sequenced in a study of CD8 T cells in Susac syndrome. Random hexamers served to reverse transcribe roughly 0.5 to 1 ug RNA. immunoSEQ multiplex PCR amplified TCR beta CDR3 across 54 Vbeta, 13 Jbeta. TCRdb used MiXCR to reprocess the immunoSEQ multiplex PCR reads, holding one entry per CDR3 protein. This sample yields 110,000 to 150,000 distinct CDR3 sequences, of which more than 90% are seen a single time; 0.065% to 0.095% belongs to the top ten. Trimming stripped 2 bases from V and 5 bases from J, with 12 bases between. The germline V gene has CDR1 KGHDR and CDR2 SFDVKD. The CDR3 is 15 amino acids. FACS enriched CD8+ TEMRA cells, while bulk CD8+ and CD4+ were negatively isolated.

The source of this sequence is a human donor with Susac syndrome. Sequences were obtained from CD4+ T cells from PBMCs. The rearrangement joins TRBV24-1 to TRBJ2-1, with D possibly being TRBD1 (6 bases). CDR3 nucleotides: TGTGCCACCAGTGATTCCGGGACACTTCACAATGAGCAGTTCTTC. Translation gives CATSDSGTLHNEQFF.